Described below is a single T cell receptor beta chain sequence and its context. The target antigen is unknown. TCRdb re-analysed the reads in MiXCR, keeping a single row per CDR3 protein. The sample records about half a million distinct CDR3 sequences, more than 40% being singletons. This record comes from a study of T cell repertoires in cytomegalovirus infection. Study context: From public TCR beta signatures came an indication of both CMV infection and matching HLA type.

V lost 1 base and J lost 5; bases outside the gene matches: 10. The V gene's germline CDR1 is DFQATT and CDR2 SNEGSKA (reference sequence). The CDR3 totals 15 residues. Notes on the study in general: Accumulated public TCR beta family frequency recognized individuals carrying CMV together with the relevant HLA.

V gene TRBV20-1 combines with J gene TRBJ1-2; the match to TRBD1 covers 7 bases. Sample: cultured PBMCs, taken from culture after CMV antigen stimulation. This sequence was found in a human donor in good health (CMV status not recorded). Some clones in this sample may be carry-over from other donors' samples. The CDR3 loop reads CSARGQGRMQYGYTF. The CDR3 DNA reads as TGCAGTGCTAGAGGACAGGGAAGAATGCAATATGGCTACACCTTC.